This T cell receptor (beta chain) was sequenced in a study of cytomegalovirus exposure and HLA in healthy donors. Findings of the study overall: As a later analysis revealed, the rate of TCR association differed by HLA locus, with DRB1 most and HLA-C fewest.

Both 60 Vbeta primers and 13 Jbeta primers went into the PCR. Libraries were prepared by immunoSEQ multiplex PCR; TCRdb keeps only in-frame clonotypes and omits some of them. The data hold 60,000 or so clones, with approximately 80% observed a single time. The CDR3 is 18 residues long. Unmatched junction bases numbered 17, after V lost 3 bases and J lost 6 bases. Germline V lookup: CDR1 MDHEN, CDR2 SYDVKM. For this clone: Its antigen remains unidentified.

This TCR was recovered from a female donor in good health and CMV-seronegative. Sequencing used PBMCs. The rearrangement joins TRBV28 to TRBJ2-1; 7 nucleotides align to TRBD2. CDR3 in amino acids: CASSFYDIFAGRGNEQFF. The CDR3 coding sequence is TGTGCCAGCAGTTTTTACGACATTTTCGCAGGGAGGGGCAATGAGCAGTTCTTC.